The subject of this entry is one T cell receptor beta chain. The sample holds other DNA sequences that translate to the same CDR3. Naive CD8 isolation took CD45RO-negative cells positively selected for CCR7 and excluded terminally differentiated effector memory CD45RA+ cells. The sample comes from a study of shared clonotypes between healthy human individuals. The assay used deep level. Produced via immunoSEQ multiplex PCR; TCRdb's table is partial and in-frame only. The data show about 1,900,000 clones, about 95% seen once. Germline V lookup: CDR1 MGHRA, CDR2 YSYEKL. This CDR3 is 14 amino acids long. J lost 4 bases, V lost 0 bases, and 3 bases had no gene match.

The chain carries TRBV4-1 and TRBJ2-7; 7 bases align to TRBD2. Material for sequencing was naive CD8+ T cells sorted from blood. The clonotype was recovered from a man younger than 35 in good health. This CDR3 reads CASSQDAAGYEQYF. CDR3 DNA sequence: TGCGCCAGCAGCCAAGATGCAGCGGGGTACGAGCAGTACTTC.